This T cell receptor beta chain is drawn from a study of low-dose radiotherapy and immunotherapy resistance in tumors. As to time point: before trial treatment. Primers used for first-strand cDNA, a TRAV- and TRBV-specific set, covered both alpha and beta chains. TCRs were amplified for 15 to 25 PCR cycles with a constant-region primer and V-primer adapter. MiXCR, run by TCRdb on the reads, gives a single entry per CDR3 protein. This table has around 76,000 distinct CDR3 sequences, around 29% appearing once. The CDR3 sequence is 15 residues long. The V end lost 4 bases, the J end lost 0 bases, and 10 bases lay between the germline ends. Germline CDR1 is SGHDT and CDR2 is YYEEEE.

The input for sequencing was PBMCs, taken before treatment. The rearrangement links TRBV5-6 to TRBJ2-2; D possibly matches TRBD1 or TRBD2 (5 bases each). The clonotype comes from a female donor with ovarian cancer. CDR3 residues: CASSRDLANTGELFF. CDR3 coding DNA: TGTGCCAGCAGCCGGGACCTTGCGAACACCGGGGAGCTGTTTTTT. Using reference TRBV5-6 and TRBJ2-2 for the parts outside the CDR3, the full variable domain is DAGVTQSPTHLIKTRGQQVTLRCSPKSGHDTVSWYQQALGQGPQFIFQYYEEEERQRGNFPDRFSGHQFPNYSSELNVNALLLGDSALYLCASSRDLANTGELFFGEGSRLTVL.